The source of this T cell receptor (beta chain) is a study of cytomegalovirus exposure and HLA in healthy donors. Study findings and constraints: A reported reduction in N-insertions relative to the roughly 640-donor mean was seen in an Asian-associated ancestry cluster in a later analysis. Within an earlier analysis, most TCR beta V segments proved productive either about 90% or about 30% of the time.

Trimming took off 8 bases at V and 5 bases at J, with 15 bases between the two ends. Per germline, CDR1 MNHNS and CDR2 SASEGT. This CDR3 has 13 amino acids. As regards this clone: Antigen unknown.

The primer mix had 60 Vbeta and 13 Jbeta primers. Libraries were prepared by immunoSEQ multiplex PCR; TCRdb keeps only in-frame clonotypes and omits some of them. The profile covers some 190,000 clones, with 81% appearing a single time and roughly 3.1% taken by the ten largest. Sequencing input: PBMCs. The rearrangement links TRBV6-1 to TRBJ2-5; TRBD2 is a possible D gene (5 bases). The TCR originated in a man between 40 and 49 years old in good health and CMV-seropositive. CDR3 DNA: TGTGCCAGCTGGTTTGGCCCGGGGGAGACCCAGTACTTC. Translating gives CASWFGPGETQYF.